This T cell receptor beta chain was observed in a study of cytotoxic CD8 clonotypes in ibrutinib-treated CLL. The wider study: For this cohort, patients were some 12 relapsed/refractory and roughly 14 treatment-naive, while about 17 were IGHV unmutated. Productive templates averaged about 230,000 per sample, and productive rearrangements about 89,000.

The protocol was immunoSEQ multiplex PCR, while the TCRdb copy is restricted to in-frame clones and leaves out a portion. Of around 26,000 clones in the sample, almost 85% were seen once. Findings and caveats of the study: Clonality correlated strongly with circulating CD8+ T cells and exceeded age-matched healthy donors at baseline. Collection times varied between progressing and sustained-remission patients.

Comments on this clone: Its target is not known. This specimen includes other DNA sequences encoding the same CDR3.

The clonotype comes from a human donor with chronic lymphocytic leukemia. This specimen was PBMCs, taken after 24 months of ibrutinib treatment.

CDR3: CASGRNTEAFF. CDR3 coding DNA: TGTGCCAGCGGCCGTAACACTGAAGCTTTCTTT. The chain uses TRBV28 and TRBJ1-1; D remains ambiguous. Trimming removed 8 bases at V and 2 bases at J, with 6 bases between. CDR3 length: 11 residues. Germline CDR1 reads MDHEN; CDR2 reads SYDVKM.